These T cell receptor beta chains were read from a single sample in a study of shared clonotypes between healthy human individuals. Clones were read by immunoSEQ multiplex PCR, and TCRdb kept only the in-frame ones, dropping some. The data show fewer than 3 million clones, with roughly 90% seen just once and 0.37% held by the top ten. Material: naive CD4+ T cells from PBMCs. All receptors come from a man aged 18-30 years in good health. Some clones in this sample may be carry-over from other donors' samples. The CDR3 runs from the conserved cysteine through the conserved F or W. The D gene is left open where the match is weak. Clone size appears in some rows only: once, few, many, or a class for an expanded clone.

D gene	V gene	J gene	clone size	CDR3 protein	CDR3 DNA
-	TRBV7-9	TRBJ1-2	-	CASATEMVSYGYTF	TGTGCCAGCGCAACTGAAATGGTCTCCTATGGCTACACCTTC
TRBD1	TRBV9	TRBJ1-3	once	CASSLGQGRAGNTIYF	TGTGCCAGCAGCTTGGGACAGGGAAGGGCTGGAAACACCATATATTTT
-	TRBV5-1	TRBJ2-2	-	CASRSGEKLNTGELFF	TGCGCCAGCAGGAGCGGCGAGAAGTTAAACACCGGGGAGCTGTTTTTT
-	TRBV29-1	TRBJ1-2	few	CSVDQGVGYGYTF	TGCAGCGTTGATCAAGGTGTTGGGTATGGCTACACCTTC
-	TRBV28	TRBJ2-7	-	CASSLDKTYEQYF	TGTGCCAGCAGTTTAGACAAAACCTACGAGCAGTACTTC
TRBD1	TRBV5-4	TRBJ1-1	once	CASSSRGVTRGRGTEAFF	TGTGCCAGCAGCTCAAGAGGGGTCACCAGGGGGCGCGGCACTGAAGCTTTCTTT
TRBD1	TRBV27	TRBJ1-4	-	CASSPTGRANEKLFF	TGTGCCAGCAGTCCGACAGGGCGAGCTAATGAAAAACTGTTTTTT
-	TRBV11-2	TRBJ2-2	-	CASSLVGRLTGELFF	TGTGCCAGCAGCTTAGTGGGCCGGCTCACCGGGGAGCTGTTTTTT
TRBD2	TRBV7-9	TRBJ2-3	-	CASSLGSGRAGDTQYF	TGTGCCAGCAGCTTAGGTAGCGGGAGGGCTGGAGATACGCAGTATTTT
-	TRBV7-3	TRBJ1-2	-	CASSQDPIDGYTF	TGTGCCAGCAGCCAAGACCCTATAGATGGCTACACCTTC
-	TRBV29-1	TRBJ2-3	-	CSVCRGTDTQYF	TGCAGCGTTTGTCGGGGCACAGATACGCAGTATTTT
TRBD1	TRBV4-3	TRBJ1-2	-	CASSHLTGQGSFGESF	TGCGCCAGCAGCCATCTCACGGGACAGGGCTCTTTCGGTGAATCCTTC
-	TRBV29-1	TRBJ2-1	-	CSGGYNEQFF	TGCAGCGGGGGCTACAATGAGCAGTTCTTC
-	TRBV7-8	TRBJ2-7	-	CASSPLNPGPYEQYF	TGTGCCAGCAGCCCCCTGAATCCGGGGCCCTACGAGCAGTACTTC
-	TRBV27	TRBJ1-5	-	CASSHRVGGNQPQHF	TGTGCCAGCAGTCACAGGGTGGGTGGCAATCAGCCCCAGCATTTT
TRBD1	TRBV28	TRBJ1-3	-	CASSSTGERNTIYF	TGTGCCAGCAGTTCGACAGGGGAAAGAAACACCATATATTTT
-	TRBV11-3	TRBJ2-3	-	CASSPAGPTADTQYF	TGTGCCAGCAGCCCTGCGGGACCCACGGCGGATACGCAGTATTTT
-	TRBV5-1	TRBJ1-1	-	CASRETLSRPGEMNTEAFF	TGCGCCAGCAGGGAGACCCTCTCCCGACCGGGGGAGATGAACACTGAAGCTTTCTTT
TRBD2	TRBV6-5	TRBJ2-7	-	CASSYSPSGRTYEQYF	TGTGCCAGCAGTTACTCGCCTAGCGGGCGAACCTACGAGCAGTACTTC
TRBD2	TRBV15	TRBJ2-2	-	CATSREGRVAGTGELFF	TGTGCCACCAGCAGAGAAGGGAGGGTAGCGGGAACCGGGGAGCTGTTTTTT
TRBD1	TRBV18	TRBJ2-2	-	CASSPPGTGNTGELFF	TGTGCCAGCTCACCACCCGGGACAGGGAACACCGGGGAGCTGTTTTTT
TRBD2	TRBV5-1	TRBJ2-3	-	CASSSSGSGADTQYF	TGCGCCAGCAGCTCCAGCGGGAGTGGGGCAGATACGCAGTATTTT
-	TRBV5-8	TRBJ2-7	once	CASSSGTRWGSEQYF	TGTGCCAGCAGCTCAGGGACACGGTGGGGGAGCGAGCAGTACTTC
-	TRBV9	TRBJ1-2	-	CASSVGTGRDYGYTF	TGTGCCAGCAGCGTTGGTACAGGGCGAGACTATGGCTACACCTTC
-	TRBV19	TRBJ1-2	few	CATQDSQIYGYTF	TGTGCCACCCAGGACAGTCAGATCTATGGCTACACCTTC
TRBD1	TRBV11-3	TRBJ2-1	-	CASSLGSGQGDNEQFF	TGTGCCAGCAGCTTAGGGTCGGGACAGGGGGACAATGAGCAGTTCTTC
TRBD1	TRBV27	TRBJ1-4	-	CASSSGGRREKLFF	TGTGCCAGCAGTTCAGGGGGCCGCAGGGAAAAACTGTTTTTT
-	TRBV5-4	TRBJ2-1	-	CASSLAQGSPGKFYSNEQFF	TGTGCCAGCAGCTTAGCACAGGGAAGCCCCGGGAAGTTTTATAGCAATGAGCAGTTCTTC
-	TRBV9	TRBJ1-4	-	CASSVPSGALQEKLFF	TGTGCCAGCAGCGTCCCCAGTGGGGCCCTCCAAGAAAAACTGTTTTTT
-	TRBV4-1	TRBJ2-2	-	CASSQGIGQRRDTGELFF	TGCGCCAGCAGCCAAGGAATAGGGCAGAGAAGAGACACCGGGGAGCTGTTTTTT
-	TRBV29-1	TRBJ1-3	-	CSVVLGNTIYF	TGCAGCGTTGTGTTGGGAAACACCATATATTTT
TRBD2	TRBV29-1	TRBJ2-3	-	CSVEWAGGDTQYF	TGCAGCGTTGAATGGGCGGGGGGGGATACGCAGTATTTT
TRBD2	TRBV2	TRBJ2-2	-	CASIPGTSGRQVGELFF	TGTGCCAGCATCCCCGGGACTAGCGGGAGGCAAGTAGGGGAGCTGTTTTTT
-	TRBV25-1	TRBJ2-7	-	CASSARDRWGEQYF	TGTGCCAGCAGTGCCCGGGACCGCTGGGGCGAGCAGTACTTC
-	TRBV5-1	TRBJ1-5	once	CASSFLDSYNQPQHF	TGCGCCAGCAGCTTCCTGGACAGTTACAATCAGCCCCAGCATTTT
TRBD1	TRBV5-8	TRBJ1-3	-	CASSSDRGPGNTIYF	TGTGCCAGCAGCTCCGACAGGGGACCTGGAAACACCATATATTTT
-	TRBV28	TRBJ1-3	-	CASRDGSLRTGNTIYF	TGTGCCAGCAGGGACGGAAGCCTTAGGACTGGAAACACCATATATTTT
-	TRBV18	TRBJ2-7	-	CASSHAAGAGSEQYF	TGTGCCAGCTCACACGCGGCGGGCGCCGGGAGCGAGCAGTACTTC
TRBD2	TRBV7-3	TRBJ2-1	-	CASSSGTIGVGEQFF	TGTGCCAGCAGCTCCGGGACTATTGGGGTCGGTGAGCAGTTCTTC
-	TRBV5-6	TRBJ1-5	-	CASSLGGAEQPQHF	TGTGCCAGCAGCTTGGGGGGGGCCGAGCAGCCCCAGCATTTT
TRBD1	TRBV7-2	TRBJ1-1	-	CASSLVGQGASEAFF	TGTGCCAGCAGCTTAGTTGGCCAGGGGGCCAGTGAAGCTTTCTTT
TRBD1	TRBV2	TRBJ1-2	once	CASREGGGSYGYTF	TGTGCCAGCAGGGAAGGAGGGGGCAGCTATGGCTACACCTTC
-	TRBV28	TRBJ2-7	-	CASSLDGLGAYEQYF	TGTGCCAGCAGTTTGGATGGACTTGGGGCCTACGAGCAGTACTTC
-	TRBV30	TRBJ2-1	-	CAWRSAGSYNEQFF	TGTGCCTGGAGGTCGGCGGGCTCCTACAATGAGCAGTTCTTC
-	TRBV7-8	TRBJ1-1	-	CASSLGRATTEAFF	TGTGCCAGCAGCTTAGGCAGGGCTACCACTGAAGCTTTCTTT
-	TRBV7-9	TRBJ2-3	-	CASSLGDSTDTQYF	TGTGCCAGCAGCTTGGGTGACAGCACAGATACGCAGTATTTT
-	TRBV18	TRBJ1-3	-	CASSLGHPSGNTIYF	TGTGCCAGCTCACTGGGACACCCCTCTGGAAACACCATATATTTT